This T cell receptor (beta chain) was recorded in a study of radiation and T cells in renal cell carcinoma. This CDR3 spans 13 amino acids. The germline V gene encodes CDR1 GTSNPN and CDR2 SVGIG (reference sequence). Trimming stripped 0 bases from V and 3 bases from J, with 7 bases between. Overall study results and limits: In blood, top tumor clones expanded by 2 weeks, shrinking by 4. Baseline intratumoral clonotype presence is unknown without pretreatment biopsies.

Measured with immunoSEQ multiplex PCR; TCRdb has only the in-frame clones, and not every one. There are tens of thousands of clones in the sample; 80% to 90% occur only once, and 22% lies in the top ten. The count of this clone is one. Its antigen is not identified. Time point in this sample: blood 2 weeks post-SBRT. The treatment is: 15 Gy SBRT to primary tumor, nephrectomy 4 weeks later. Blood was sampled at baseline, 2 weeks and 4 weeks after SBRT. Material: blood, obtained from a patient whose treatment included radiotherapy and nephrectomy. The TCR was taken from a woman aged 45-60 years with renal cell carcinoma. V is TRBV30 and J is TRBJ2-3; D call uncertain. CDR3 DNA sequence: TGTGCCTGGAGTGTTGGCCCTACAGATACGCAGTATTTT. Protein sequence: CAWSVGPTDTQYF.